This entry lists 18 T cell receptor beta chains sequenced from one sample in a study of quantifying T cell responses using KT2 cells. Study in general: RNA was reverse transcribed with TCR alpha and beta constant-region primers.

An oligo carrying a UMI was ligated to the cDNA 3' end. The first PCR ran approximately 4 cycles with an equimolar RC1.1 and RC1.2 beta primer mix. One entry per CDR3 protein, called by TCRdb with MiXCR from the UMI-ligation and nested PCR reads. There are tens of thousands of distinct CDR3 sequences in the sample; about 12% occur only once, and around 9.9% lies in the top ten. What was sequenced was PBMCs spiked with cells of the T cell clone KT2. The origin of the receptors is a human donor.

The chain links TRBV10-3 to TRBJ2-1; D possibly corresponds to TRBD1 (7 bases). The germline V gene encodes CDR1 ENHRY and CDR2 SYGVKD. The CDR3 is made up of 14 amino acids. Trimming cost V 11 bases and J 3 bases, with 17 bases left between them. The CDR3 nucleotides are TGTGCCGCACAGGGGAGGCTAAGCTACAATGAGCAGTTCTTC. It translates to CAAQGRLSYNEQFF.

Here the CDR3 reads CASSQEILGFESNQPQHF. The CDR3 nucleotides read TGCGCCAGCAGCCAAGAAATATTGGGGTTTGAGAGCAATCAGCCCCAGCATTTT. The chain is built from TRBV4-1 and TRBJ1-5, with no clear D. Germline CDR1 MGHRA, CDR2 YSYEKL. The CDR3 totals 18 residues. Deletions cut 0 bases from V and 1 base from J, with 16 bases between.

The chain employs TRBV11-2 and TRBJ1-5, with D possibly TRBD1 on 5 matching bases. The CDR3 length is 13 residues. The V and J ends lost 5 bases and 5 bases respectively, with 10 bases between them. The germline gives CDR1 SGHAT, CDR2 FQNNGV. The CDR3 loop reads CASSRGFYQPQHF. CDR3 sequence (DNA): TGTGCCAGCAGCCGGGGGTTCTATCAGCCCCAGCATTTT.

The sample holds a few counts of this clonotype. The J gene is TRBJ2-7, the V gene TRBV12-5; D may be TRBD2 (6 bases). This CDR3 is 13 amino acids long. The germline CDR1 and CDR2 sequences are LGHNT and FRNRAP. V dropped 4 bases and J dropped 3 bases, with 10 bases sitting between them. The CDR3 DNA is TGTGCTAGTGGTTGGGGGGACGGCTACGAGCAGTACTTC. Protein: CASGWGDGYEQYF.

The chain couples TRBV9 to TRBJ2-1; no clear D gene. Trimming shortened V by 4 bases and J by 5 bases, and 10 bases separated the two germline ends. CDR1 and CDR2 from the germline V gene are SGDLS and YYNGEE. This CDR3 comprises 13 residues. CDR3 loop: CASSPGSNNEQFF. The CDR3 nucleotides read TGTGCCAGCAGCCCGGGCTCGAACAATGAGCAGTTCTTC.

In its sample, this clonotype was seen many times. This rearrangement joins TRBV30 to TRBJ1-1; maybe TRBD1 (5 bases). The germline V and J ends were trimmed by 0 bases and 11 bases, with 16 bases remaining between them. There are 13 residues in the CDR3. Germline CDR1 reads GTSNPN; CDR2 reads SVGIG (reference sequence). The CDR3 sequence: CAWSVRGSSQAFF. The CDR3 DNA follows: TGTGCCTGGAGTGTACGGGGGAGCAGTCAGGCTTTCTTT. Complete variable domain (other parts from reference TRBV30 and TRBJ1-1): SQTIHQWPATLVQPVGSPLSLECTVEGTSNPNLYWYRQAAGRGLQLLFYSVGIGQISSEVPQNLSASRPQDRQFILSSKKLLLSDSGFYLCAWSVRGSSQAFFGQGTRLTVV.

The chain has TRBV6-1 and TRBJ1-4; D not certain. This CDR3 contains 14 residues. V lost 0 bases, J lost 7 bases, and 9 bases lay in between. The germline V gene encodes CDR1 MNHNS and CDR2 SASEGT. The CDR3 DNA reads as TGTGCCAGCAGTGAAGCGAGAGAGATTGAAAAACTGTTTTTT. Translation: CASSEAREIEKLFF.

The sample holds a few counts of this clonotype. The chain combines TRBV5-4 with TRBJ2-7, with D possibly matching TRBD1 (6 bases). The V gene lost 5 bases and the J gene lost 7 bases, with 22 bases spanning the gap. Germline CDR1 and CDR2: SGHNT and YYREEE (reference sequence). The CDR3 has 15 residues. The CDR3 DNA follows: TGTGCCAGCAGATTCGTTACAGGGCCCCTAAGGGAGCAGTACTTC. The encoded protein is CASRFVTGPLREQYF.

This clonotype has just a few counts. The genes are TRBV10-2 and TRBJ2-1; D is perhaps TRBD1 (6 bases). CDR3 size: 11 residues. Per germline, CDR1 WSHSY and CDR2 SAAADI. V lost 5 bases, J lost 10 bases, and 9 bases lay in between. The CDR3 DNA is TGCGCCAGCAGTTACACAGGGGAGCAGTTCTTC. This sequence encodes CASSYTGEQFF.

This clonotype was detected only a few times. This rearrangement joins TRBV18 to TRBJ1-5; 7 bases align to TRBD1. Germline-derived CDR1 and CDR2 are KGHSH and LQKENI. CDR3 length: 13 amino acids. Losses at the gene ends were 3 bases for V and 4 bases for J; bases not matched to a gene: 0. This CDR3 reads CASSPGQNQPQHF. The CDR3 nucleotides are TGTGCCAGCTCACCGGGACAGAATCAGCCCCAGCATTTT.

This clonotype came up a few times. The chain employs TRBV7-6 and TRBJ1-5; D gene uncertain. The V gene's germline CDR1 is SGHVS and CDR2 FNYEAQ. V was trimmed by 5 bases and J by 2 bases, leaving 7 bases between them. CDR3 length: 13 amino acids. CDR3 nucleotides: TGTGCCAGCAGCCATGGGGGCAATCAGCCCCAGCATTTT. It encodes CASSHGGNQPQHF.

This clonotype was seen more than once but under ten times. The chain joins TRBV12-3 or TRBV12-4 to TRBJ1-1, with a possible D match to TRBD1 (6 bases). V lost 5 bases and J 0 bases, leaving 13 bases between the germline ends. This CDR3 has 15 amino acids. Here the CDR3 DNA reads TGTGCCAGCAGTCCTGGGAACAGGGTGAACACTGAAGCTTTCTTT. Encoded protein: CASSPGNRVNTEAFF.

This clonotype occurred a few times. This CDR3 is CASTLRTDREGTEAFF. CDR3 sequence (DNA): TGCGCCAGCACCTTACGCACGGACCGGGAGGGCACTGAAGCTTTCTTT. The V and J genes are TRBV4-1 and TRBJ1-1, with no clear D. Germline CDR1 reads MGHRA; CDR2 reads YSYEKL. Trimming cost V 7 bases and J 4 bases, with 22 bases left between them. The CDR3 totals 16 residues.

This clonotype was observed a few times. V is TRBV7-8 and J is TRBJ2-1; no firm D call. This CDR3 has 14 residues. V lost 0 bases to trimming and J lost 7 bases, with 10 bases between them. CDR1 and CDR2 (germline): SGHVS, FQNEAQ. CDR3 sequence reads: CASSLAIFRNEQFF. CDR3 coding DNA: TGTGCCAGCAGCTTAGCGATTTTCCGTAATGAGCAGTTCTTC. The complete variable domain, with remaining parts taken from reference TRBV7-8 and TRBJ2-1, reads GAGVSQSPRYKVAKRGQDVALRCDPISGHVSLFWYQQALGQGPEFLTYFQNEAQLDKSGLPSDRFFAERPEGSVSTLKIQRTQQEDSAVYLCASSLAIFRNEQFFGPGTRLTVL.

The sample holds a few counts of this clonotype. The chain combines TRBV5-1 with TRBJ1-6; D might be TRBD1 (6 bases). CDR3 length: 14 residues. The ends were cut back, 4 bases at V and 10 bases at J, with 15 bases in the middle. Germline V gene lookup returns CDR1 SGHRS and CDR2 YFSETQ. The CDR3 reads CASSLSNRDSPLHF. The CDR3 DNA reads as TGCGCCAGCAGCCTGTCAAACAGGGACTCACCCCTCCACTTT.

The sample holds a few counts of this clonotype. The rearrangement links TRBV28 to TRBJ2-1; 12 bases align to TRBD2. The CDR3 is 13 residues long. The ends lost 6 bases at V and 12 bases at J; junction bases unmatched: 6. CDR1 is MDHEN and CDR2 is SYDVKM in the germline V gene. The CDR3 DNA reads TGTGCCAGCAGGGCTAGCGGGAGGGCCAGGCAGTTCTTC. Protein sequence: CASRASGRARQFF.

In its sample, this clonotype was seen many times. The rearrangement joins TRBV5-6 to TRBJ1-1, with D maybe TRBD1 (6 bases). Trimming took 0 bases from V and 8 from J, leaving 8 bases between them. Germline CDR1 reads SGHDT; CDR2 reads YYEEEE. The CDR3 runs to 12 residues. The CDR3 coding sequence is TGTGCCAGCAGCTTGGATGGACAGGAAGCTTTCTTT. Translated: CASSLDGQEAFF.

This clonotype was detected only a few times. The chain couples TRBV5-1 to TRBJ2-7; 7 nucleotides agree with TRBD1. Germline loops: CDR1 SGHRS, CDR2 YFSETQ. The CDR3 consists of 13 residues. The junction had 1 base not matched to a gene; V was cut back by 0 bases and J by 4 bases. The CDR3 protein is CASSLDRGYEQYF. Written as DNA, the CDR3 is TGCGCCAGCAGCTTGGACAGGGGATACGAGCAGTACTTC.